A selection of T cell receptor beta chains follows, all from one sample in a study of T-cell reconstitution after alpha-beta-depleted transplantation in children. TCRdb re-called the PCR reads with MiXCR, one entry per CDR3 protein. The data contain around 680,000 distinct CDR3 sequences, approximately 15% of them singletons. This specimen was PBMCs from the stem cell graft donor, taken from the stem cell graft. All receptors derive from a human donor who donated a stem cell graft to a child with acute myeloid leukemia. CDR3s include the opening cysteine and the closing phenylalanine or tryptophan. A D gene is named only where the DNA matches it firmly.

CASSQRDSTRNNEQFF TRBJ2-1 TRBV4-2 16 -
CAWSDRGRVTEAFF TRBJ1-1 TRBV30 14 TRBD1
CCARVPQASQETQYF TRBJ2-5 TRBV20-1 15 -
CASSSSRQGIYEQYF TRBJ2-7 TRBV12-3/TRBV12-4 15 TRBD1
CSVGAGASITDTQYF TRBJ2-3 TRBV29-1 15 TRBD2
CSARISGAGTQYF TRBJ2-3 TRBV20-1 13 TRBD2
CSARDLGPGELFF TRBJ2-2 TRBV20-1 13 -
CSVELRGGDYGYTF TRBJ1-2 TRBV29-1 14 -
CASSDTGEWDSPLHF TRBJ1-6 TRBV6-1 15 TRBD1
CASSSSGGREQYF TRBJ2-7 TRBV7-2 13 TRBD2
CASSFLLGDKRISYNEQFF TRBJ2-1 TRBV12-3/TRBV12-4 19 -
CAIRGTGKNTEAFF TRBJ1-1 TRBV10-3 14 -
CSASTSSGAMSEQYF TRBJ2-7 TRBV20-1 15 TRBD2
CASSNRFTGGPEGETQYF TRBJ2-5 TRBV5-1 18 TRBD1
CSARGAVETQYF TRBJ2-5 TRBV20-1 12 -
CASSYSRNTETQYF TRBJ2-5 TRBV6-5 14 -
CSVPDRSGDEQFF TRBJ2-1 TRBV20-1 13 -
CSAKLGFDNQPQHF TRBJ1-5 TRBV20-1 14 -
CASSHSYGKSTEAFF TRBJ1-1 TRBV6-5 15 -
CASTVTGLTDTQYF TRBJ2-3 TRBV12-3/TRBV12-4 14 TRBD1
CASSLGDSVNTEAFF TRBJ1-1 TRBV5-6 15 TRBD1
CAISDPERTSGLDTDTQYF TRBJ2-3 TRBV10-3 19 TRBD2
CASSLDGTQETQYF TRBJ2-5 TRBV13 14 -
CAISADIRRDNEQFF TRBJ2-1 TRBV10-3 15 -
CASSLWGTGGYTF TRBJ1-2 TRBV12-3/TRBV12-4 13 -
CSAARDKNSPLHF TRBJ1-6 TRBV20-1 13 -
CASSFGLAGKAGELFF TRBJ2-2 TRBV7-8 16 TRBD2
CASSLGGSAYEQYF TRBJ2-7 TRBV12-3/TRBV12-4 14 -
CASSFGPRPFF TRBJ2-1 TRBV12-3/TRBV12-4 11 -
CASEEVSGNTIYF TRBJ1-3 TRBV3-1 13 -
CASRGPEGYGYTF TRBJ1-2 TRBV9 13 -
CASSRGLAGGSDTQYF TRBJ2-3 TRBV7-3 16 TRBD2
CASSPGQTYEQYF TRBJ2-7 TRBV7-9 13 -
CSAWGTLTQPQHF TRBJ1-5 TRBV20-1 13 -
CASSTWTGRRSYEQYF TRBJ2-7 TRBV27 16 TRBD1
CASSLWGGNTEAFF TRBJ1-1 TRBV27 14 -
CASSLVGGVNTGELFF TRBJ2-2 TRBV5-1 16 TRBD1
CSVEEDLSRYTF TRBJ1-2 TRBV29-1 12 -
CASSVGEGSEQFF TRBJ2-1 TRBV12-3/TRBV12-4 13 TRBD2
CSARGLDREETQYF TRBJ2-5 TRBV20-1 14 TRBD1
CASSLVGRGLDTQYF TRBJ2-3 TRBV13 15 TRBD1
CASSQDSPSTGELFF TRBJ2-2 TRBV4-2 15 -
CASSLAVGENYGYTF TRBJ1-2 TRBV5-1 15 -
CATSPGQGRNQPQHF TRBJ1-5 TRBV24-1 15 TRBD1
CASSASQATVLNYGYTF TRBJ1-2 TRBV9 17 -
CASSSQGSTYEQYF TRBJ2-7 TRBV18 14 -
CSASRGIDGELFF TRBJ2-2 TRBV20-1 13 -
CASSRAPPTEAFF TRBJ1-1 TRBV6-1 13 -
CASSVGESNQPQHF TRBJ1-5 TRBV7-2 14 -